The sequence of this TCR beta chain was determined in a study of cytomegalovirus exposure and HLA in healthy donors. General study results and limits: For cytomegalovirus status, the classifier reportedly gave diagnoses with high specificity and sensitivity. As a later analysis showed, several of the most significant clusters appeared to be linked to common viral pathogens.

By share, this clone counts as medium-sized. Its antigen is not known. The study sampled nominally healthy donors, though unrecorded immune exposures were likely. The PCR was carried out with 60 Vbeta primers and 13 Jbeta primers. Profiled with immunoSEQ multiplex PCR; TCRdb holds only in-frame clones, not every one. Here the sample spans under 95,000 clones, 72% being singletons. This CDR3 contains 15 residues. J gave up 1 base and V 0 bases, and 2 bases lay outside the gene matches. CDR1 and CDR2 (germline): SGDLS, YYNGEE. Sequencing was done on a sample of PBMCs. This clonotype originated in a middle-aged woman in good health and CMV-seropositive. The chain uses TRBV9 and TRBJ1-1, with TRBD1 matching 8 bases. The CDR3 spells CASSVEGQGNTEAFF. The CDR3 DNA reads TGTGCCAGCAGCGTAGAAGGACAGGGGAACACTGAAGCTTTCTTT.